This T cell receptor (beta chain) was sequenced for a study of T cell responses to AZD1222 COVID-19 vaccine. Study results and caveats: Elevations in Spike-specific TCR breadth and depth followed administration of two AZD1222 doses. Researchers report vaccine-associated CD4 TCRs spanning spike, with dominance at 160-218 and 743-854.

On this clone: As yet, its antigen is unknown.

TCRdb's table, derived via immunoSEQ multiplex PCR, lists solely in-frame clones and lacks some. The sample contains under 110,000 clones, around 84% of which appear only once. The source material was peripheral blood, sampled on day 0 of AZD1222 vaccination. The source is an adult in good health.

The CDR3 protein is CASSLWEGNEQFF. The CDR3 DNA reads as TGCGCCAGCAGCCTGTGGGAGGGCAATGAGCAGTTCTTC. This chain connects TRBV4-3 to TRBJ2-1; 7 bases align to TRBD2. Per the germline V gene, CDR1 is LGHNA and CDR2 is YSLEER. This CDR3 is 13 amino acids long. The V gene end was trimmed by 4 bases and the J gene end by 6 bases; junction bases not matched to a gene: 3.